This TCR beta chain was documented in a study of cytomegalovirus exposure and HLA in healthy donors. The ends lost 7 bases at V and 8 bases at J; junction bases unmatched: 15. The length of the CDR3 is 15 residues. The germline gives CDR1 MNHEY, CDR2 SVGAGI. 13 Jbeta primers and 60 Vbeta primers were used for the PCR. This table comes from immunoSEQ multiplex PCR, and its TCRdb copy is limited to in-frame clones, with some not included. The sample has 100,000 to 150,000 clones; the top ten hold about 2.2%. This TCR was sampled from a man aged 35 to 55 in good health and CMV-seronegative. The source material was PBMCs. The J gene is TRBJ1-1, the V gene TRBV6-5; 8 bases are shared with TRBD1. CDR3 sequence (DNA): TGTGCCAGCAACCAGATCAGGGACAGGCCACCCGAAGCTTTCTTT. This encodes CASNQIRDRPPEAFF.